This T cell receptor beta chain was retrieved from a study of T cell responses to AZD1222 COVID-19 vaccine (dated by TCRdb to the early 2020s). The study in broad terms: Because spike-specific TCR depth and breadth did not differ between the two schedules, AZD1222 recipients who got a second dose at roughly 4 weeks were pooled with those who got a second dose at roughly 12 weeks. TCR sequencing covered fewer than 250 trial participants: about 210 given two doses of AZD1222 and 26 given two doses of MenACWY control vaccine. Trial participants were enrolled into age subgroups of 18-55, 56-69 and 70-plus years, which contained about 150, 28 and 57 TCR-sequenced participants, respectively.

The CDR3 regions of human TCRbeta chains were analyzed by immunosequencing. On the study's bioinformatics: TCRs in the repertoires were compared against a reference library of SARS-CoV-2-specific TCRs that had been generated with the MIRA antigen-specificity platform. Breadth was defined as the fraction of unique TCRs that were SARS-CoV-2-associated. Depth was defined as the fraction of total T cells that were SARS-CoV-2-associated. Each spike-specific TCR was assigned to its reactive spike region and to a CD4 or CD8 class using the MIRA data. Log10-transformed breadth and depth values were compared by one-way ANOVA with Sidak's multiple comparisons tests. Held by TCRdb, this immuneACCESS table contains in-frame sequences only and omits some clones. Under half of the omission traces to an unresolved V gene where checked; the cause of the rest is unknown. D and trimming were read from the DNA, whereas the V and J calls and clone size are those reported in that table. The sample yields some 150,000 clones; about 87% were counted once. The ten biggest clones cover approximately 3.1% of the sample.

Remarks on this clone: It lacks a known antigen. No quality values exist for individual bases; no much larger clone is one base distant.

V is reduced by 8 bases and J by 15 bases, leaving a spacing of 23 bases between them. Looking up the germline V gene (reference sequence) yields CDR1 MNHNY and CDR2 SVGAGI. The CDR3, from cysteine to phenylalanine, totals 13 residues. The only DNA kept is the CDR3, 39 bases in frame from the first base. The sample's time point, from its label and the paper: baseline before first vaccination. Vaccinee samples were obtained from the UK trials COV001 and COV002, which included a single-blind randomized controlled phase 2/3 trial of AZD1222 (ChAdOx1 nCoV-19) in healthy adults. For TCRbeta chain sequencing, PBMC samples were collected from trial participants at day 0 and at day 28 after the second dose. General conclusions and limits of the study: Nearly half of unique spike-specific TCRs reportedly recognized epitopes outside regions mutated in the B.1.351 and B.1.1.7 variants. Spike-specific TCR breadth and depth rose significantly after two AZD1222 doses compared with day 0 and with MenACWY recipients. No day 14 peak-response samples were available, so repertoires were characterized only after the peak T cell response. In the small 56-69-year group, the increase in depth fell short of significance, most likely because of low power. Vaccine-associated CD4 TCRs spanned the whole spike protein, with dominant responses in regions 160-218 and 743-854. Most participants were white British and females outnumbered males, and the authors suggested that clonal diversity may have been underestimated. Only five to seven AZD1222 recipients were SARS-CoV-2 seropositive at baseline, limiting conclusions about previously exposed vaccinees.

The starting material was peripheral blood, obtained on day 0 of AZD1222 vaccination. The sequence is built from TRBV6-6 and TRBJ2-1; the D call is possibly TRBD1 or TRBD2, each sharing 5 bases. The clonotype comes from an adult in good health. The DNA sequence follows: TGTGCCAGCGCTACCTCACCCGGGACCCCAATGTTCTTC. It encodes CASATSPGTPMFF.